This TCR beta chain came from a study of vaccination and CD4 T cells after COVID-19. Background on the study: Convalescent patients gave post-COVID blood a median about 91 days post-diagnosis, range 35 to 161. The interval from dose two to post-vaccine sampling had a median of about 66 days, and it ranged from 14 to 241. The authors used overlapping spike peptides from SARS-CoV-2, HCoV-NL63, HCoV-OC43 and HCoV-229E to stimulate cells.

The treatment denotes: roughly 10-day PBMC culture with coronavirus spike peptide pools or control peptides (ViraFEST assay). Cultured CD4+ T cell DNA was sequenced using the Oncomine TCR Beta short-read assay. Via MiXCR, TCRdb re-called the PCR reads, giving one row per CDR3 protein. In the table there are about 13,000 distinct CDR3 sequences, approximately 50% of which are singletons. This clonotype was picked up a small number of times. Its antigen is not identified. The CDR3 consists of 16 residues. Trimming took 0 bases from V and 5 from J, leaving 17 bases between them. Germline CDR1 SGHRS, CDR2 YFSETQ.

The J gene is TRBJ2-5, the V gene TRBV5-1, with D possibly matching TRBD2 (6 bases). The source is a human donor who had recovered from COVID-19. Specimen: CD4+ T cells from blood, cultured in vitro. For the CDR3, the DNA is TGCGCCAGCAGCTTGGGGGGCGGCGGGACGCTGGAGACCCAGTACTTC. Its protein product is CASSLGGGGTLETQYF.